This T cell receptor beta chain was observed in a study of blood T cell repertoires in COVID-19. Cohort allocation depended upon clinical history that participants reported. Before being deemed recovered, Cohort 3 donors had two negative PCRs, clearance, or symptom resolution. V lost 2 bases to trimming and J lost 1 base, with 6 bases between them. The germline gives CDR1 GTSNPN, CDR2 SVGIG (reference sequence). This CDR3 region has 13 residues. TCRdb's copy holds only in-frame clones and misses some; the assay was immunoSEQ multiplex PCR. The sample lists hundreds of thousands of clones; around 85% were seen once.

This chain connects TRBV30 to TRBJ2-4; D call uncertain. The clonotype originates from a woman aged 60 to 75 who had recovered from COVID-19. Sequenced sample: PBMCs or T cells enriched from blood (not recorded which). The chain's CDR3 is CAWSSEAKNIQYF. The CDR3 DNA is TGTGCCTGGAGTAGCGAGGCCAAAAACATTCAGTACTTC. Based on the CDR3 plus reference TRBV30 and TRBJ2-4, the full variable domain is SQTIHQWPATLVQPVGSPLSLECTVEGTSNPNLYWYRQAAGRGLQLLFYSVGIGQISSEVPQNLSASRPQDRQFILSSKKLLLSDSGFYLCAWSSEAKNIQYFGAGTRLSVL.